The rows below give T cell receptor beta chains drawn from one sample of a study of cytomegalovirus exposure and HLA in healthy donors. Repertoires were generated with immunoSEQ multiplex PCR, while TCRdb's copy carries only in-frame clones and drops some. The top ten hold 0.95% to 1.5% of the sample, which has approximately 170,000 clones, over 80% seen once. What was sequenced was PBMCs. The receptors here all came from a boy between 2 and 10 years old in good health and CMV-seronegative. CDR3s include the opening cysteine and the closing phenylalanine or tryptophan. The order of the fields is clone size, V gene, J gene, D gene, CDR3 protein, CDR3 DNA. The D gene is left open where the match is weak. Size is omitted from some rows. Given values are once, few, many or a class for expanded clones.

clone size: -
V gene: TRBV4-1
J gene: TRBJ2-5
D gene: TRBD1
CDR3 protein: CASSQVQGPGQETQYF
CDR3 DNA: TGCGCCAGCAGCCAAGTACAGGGGCCGGGACAAGAGACCCAGTACTTC

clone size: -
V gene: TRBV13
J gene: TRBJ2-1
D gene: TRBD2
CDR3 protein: CASSLGAGGPYNEQFF
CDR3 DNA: TGTGCCAGCAGCTTAGGAGCGGGAGGTCCCTACAATGAGCAGTTCTTC

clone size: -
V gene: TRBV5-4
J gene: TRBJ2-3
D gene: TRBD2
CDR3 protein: CASSSGGGTQYF
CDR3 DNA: TGTGCCAGCAGCTCCGGGGGGGGTACGCAGTATTTT

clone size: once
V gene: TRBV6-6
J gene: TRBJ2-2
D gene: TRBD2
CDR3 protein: CASRSGGLANTGELFF
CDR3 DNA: TGTGCCAGCAGAAGCGGGGGCCTCGCGAACACCGGGGAGCTGTTTTTT

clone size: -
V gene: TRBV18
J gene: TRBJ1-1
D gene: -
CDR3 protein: CASSPPSPNTEAFF
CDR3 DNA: TGTGCCAGCTCACCACCGAGCCCGAACACTGAAGCTTTCTTT

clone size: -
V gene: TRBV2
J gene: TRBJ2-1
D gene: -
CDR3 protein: CASSSDSSFQFF
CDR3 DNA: TGTGCCAGCAGTAGTGACTCGAGCTTCCAGTTCTTC

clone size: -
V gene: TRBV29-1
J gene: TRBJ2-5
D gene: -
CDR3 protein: CSACGSQETQYF
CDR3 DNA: TGCAGCGCTTGCGGCTCACAAGAGACCCAGTACTTC

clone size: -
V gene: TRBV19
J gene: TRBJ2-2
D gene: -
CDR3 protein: CASSRESDTGELFF
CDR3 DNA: TGTGCCAGTAGTAGGGAGAGCGACACCGGGGAGCTGTTTTTT

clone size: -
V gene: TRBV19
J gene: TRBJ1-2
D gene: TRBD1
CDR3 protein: CASSMTGDYGYTF
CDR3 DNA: TGTGCCAGTAGTATGACAGGGGACTATGGCTACACCTTC

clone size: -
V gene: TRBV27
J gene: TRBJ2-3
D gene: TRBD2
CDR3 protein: CASSFRGRAEDTQYF
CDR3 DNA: TGTGCCAGCAGTTTTCGCGGGAGGGCCGAAGATACGCAGTATTTT